The 27 T cell receptor beta chains below all came from one sample that was sequenced in a study of shared clonotypes between healthy human individuals (TCRdb year 2020). To prepare the library, the immunoSEQ multiplex PCR assay was applied. Entries here come from immuneACCESS through TCRdb and include only in-frame sequences with V and J called. Some clones fail to appear in such tables; in the studies checked, an unresolved V gene covers under half of the shortfall, and the cause of the remainder is unknown. In this sample the table shows around 750,000 clones, roughly 70% of which occur a single time. Over 1.5% of the sample is taken by the ten largest. Sequencing used memory CD4+ T cells sorted from blood. In the paper's terms, the cell subset or site label means: CD45RA-negative fraction. These receptor sequences come from a woman in her twenties or thirties in good health.

The rearrangement uses TRBV20-1 and TRBJ1-2, with no clear D. Germline V gene sequence: CDR1 DFQATT, CDR2 SNEGSKA (reference sequence). Trimming removed 6 bases at V and 8 bases at J, with 13 bases between. The length of the CDR3 is 11 residues. In nucleotides, the CDR3 is TGCAGTGCGAGTCCCTGGATCGGCTACACCTTC. Translated: CSASPWIGYTF.

The CDR3 coding sequence is TGTGCCAGCACACCGGGACAATTTGGTGGCTACACCTTC. This gives the protein CASTPGQFGGYTF. This chain joins TRBV6-5 and TRBJ1-2; tentatively, D is TRBD1 (6 bases). V lost 7 bases and J lost 7, with 16 bases in between. The CDR3 loop spans 13 amino acids. CDR1 and CDR2 (germline): MNHEY, SVGAGI.

This clone was found once. The chain is built from TRBV10-3 and TRBJ1-1; D not certain. Germline V lookup: CDR1 ENHRY, CDR2 SYGVKD. V dropped 2 bases and J dropped 2 bases, with 12 bases sitting between them. The CDR3 runs 15 residues. The CDR3 loop is CAISEGGRTNTEAFF. In DNA form, the CDR3 reads TGTGCCATCAGTGAGGGAGGACGTACAAACACTGAAGCTTTCTTT.

The rearrangement uses TRBV27 and TRBJ2-7; no definite D call. V was trimmed by 2 bases and J by 3 bases, leaving 11 bases between them. CDR1 MNHEY and CDR2 SMNVEV come from the germline V gene (reference sequence). The CDR3 spans 14 residues. The DNA for the CDR3 is TGTGCCAGCAGTTTACGTCAGTTAGGCTACGAGCAGTACTTC. Protein: CASSLRQLGYEQYF.

The rearrangement joins TRBV28 to TRBJ1-4, with D tentatively TRBD1 (5 bases). Trimming took off 8 bases at V and 7 bases at J, with 17 bases between the two ends. This CDR3 has 14 amino acids. In germline, CDR1 is MDHEN, CDR2 SYDVKM. In DNA, the CDR3 is TGTGCCAGCGGGGGAGGGATATGGGTTGAAAAACTGTTTTTT. Translation: CASGGGIWVEKLFF.

J is TRBJ1-1 and V is TRBV25-1; no reliable D call. Per the germline V gene, CDR1 is MGHDK and CDR2 is SYGVNS. This CDR3 is built from 13 residues. Trimming removed 6 bases at V and 5 bases at J, with 13 bases between. CDR3 protein: CASRGRRLTEAFF. CDR3 nucleotide sequence: TGTGCCAGCAGGGGTAGGCGTCTTACTGAAGCTTTCTTT.

The genes are TRBV7-8 and TRBJ2-7; D uncertain. Germline CDR1 reads SGHVS; CDR2 reads FQNEAQ. Trimming cost V 3 bases and J 3 bases, with 12 bases left between them. The CDR3 has 14 residues. CDR3 sequence: CASSFSASDYEQYF. The CDR3 DNA reads TGTGCCAGCAGCTTTAGTGCGTCCGACTACGAGCAGTACTTC.

The genes are TRBV5-1 and TRBJ2-7; 11 positions match TRBD2. The CDR3 is 15 amino acids. CDR1 is SGHRS, CDR2 YFSETQ, per germline. J gave up 3 bases and V 4 bases, and 6 bases lay outside the gene matches. The CDR3 region is CASSQGLAEDYEQYF. The CDR3 nucleotides read TGCGCCAGCAGCCAGGGACTAGCGGAGGACTACGAGCAGTACTTC.

The CDR3 nucleotides read TGTGCCAGCAGTGACCCGGGACAGGGATACGGTTATGAAAAACTGTTTTTT. Its translation: CASSDPGQGYGYEKLFF. This chain joins TRBV28 and TRBJ1-4, with TRBD1 matching 9 bases. The CDR3 length is 17 residues. Germline CDR1 MDHEN, CDR2 SYDVKM. After removal of 5 bases from V and 6 bases from J, the junction contained 13 bases not matched to a gene.

The V and J genes are TRBV9 and TRBJ2-3; 9 bases fit TRBD2. The CDR3 sequence is 18 residues long. Germline V gene sequence: CDR1 SGDLS, CDR2 YYNGEE. V lost 4 bases, J lost 1 base, and 13 bases stayed unmatched. CDR3 coding DNA: TGTGCCAGCAGCCCAGGTACTAGCGGGTGGGTAGGCACAGATACGCAGTATTTT. Amino acid sequence: CASSPGTSGWVGTDTQYF. The whole variable domain, remainder taken from reference TRBV9 and TRBJ2-3, is DSGVTQTPKHLITATGQRVTLRCSPRSGDLSVYWYQQSLDQGLQFLIQYYNGEERAKGNILERFSAQQFPDLHSELNLSSLELGDSALYFCASSPGTSGWVGTDTQYFGPGTRLTVL.

This clone has more than one count but fewer than ten. Other DNA sequences of this sample code for an identical CDR3. J is TRBJ2-1 and V is TRBV5-1; 10 positions match TRBD2. Trimming took 5 bases from V and 4 from J; bases not matched to a gene: 6. The CDR3 totals 15 residues. Per the germline V gene, CDR1 is SGHRS and CDR2 is YFSETQ. The CDR3, as DNA: TGCGCCAGCAGTAAGTCTAGCGGGGGTTACAATGAGCAGTTCTTC. Protein: CASSKSSGGYNEQFF.

This clone was seen just once. Being one base from a much bigger clone, this may be a read error. V and J are TRBV7-2 and TRBJ2-5, with a tentative D call TRBD2 (5 bases). The CDR3 covers 14 residues. Germline CDR1 SGHTA, CDR2 FQGNSA. As DNA, the CDR3 is TGTGCCAGTAAAGAGGGATACCTTCAAGGGACCCAGTACTTC. This sequence encodes CASKEGYLQGTQYF.

This chain connects TRBV6-4 to TRBJ2-7; D is perhaps TRBD1 (6 bases). Trimming left V 2 bases short and J 2 bases short, with 10 bases between. The CDR3 consists of 14 residues. The germline V gene encodes CDR1 MRHNA and CDR2 SNTAGT. CDR3 sequence: CASSDPDRTYEQYF. The CDR3 nucleotides are TGTGCCAGCAGTGACCCTGACAGGACCTACGAGCAGTACTTC.

The chain combines TRBV15 with TRBJ1-5; D remains ambiguous. Trimming stripped 0 bases from V and 7 bases from J, with 10 bases between. Germline values: CDR1 LNHNV, CDR2 YYDKDF (reference sequence). The CDR3 runs to 14 residues. CDR3 loop: CATSRDPTGQPQHF. The CDR3 nucleotides read TGTGCCACCAGCAGAGATCCAACCGGCCAGCCCCAGCATTTT.

This clone was observed a handful of times. The rearrangement uses TRBV5-6 and TRBJ2-3; 7 positions match TRBD2. Trimming removed 1 base from V and 4 bases from J; junction bases left unmatched: 12. Germline V gives CDR1 SGHDT, CDR2 YYEEEE. The CDR3 covers 17 residues. The CDR3, as DNA: TGTGCCAGCAGCTTGAGGAGTAGAGGGAGGGTCTCAGATACGCAGTATTTT. It codes for CASSLRSRGRVSDTQYF. The full variable domain, in which reference TRBV5-6 and TRBJ2-3 provide the parts outside the CDR3, is DAGVTQSPTHLIKTRGQQVTLRCSPKSGHDTVSWYQQALGQGPQFIFQYYEEEERQRGNFPDRFSGHQFPNYSSELNVNALLLGDSALYLCASSLRSRGRVSDTQYFGPGTRLTVL.

The chain recombines TRBV5-1 with TRBJ2-7; D uncertain. This CDR3 comprises 14 residues. CDR1 is SGHRS and CDR2 is YFSETQ in the germline V gene. V was trimmed by 5 bases and J by 0 bases, leaving 12 bases between them. The CDR3 sequence is CASRAAVSSYEQYF. The CDR3 coding sequence is TGCGCCAGCAGAGCTGCTGTCAGCTCCTACGAGCAGTACTTC.

The chain combines TRBV4-1 with TRBJ1-1; TRBD1 agrees at 7 bases. The CDR3 sequence is 16 residues long. Germline V gene sequence: CDR1 MGHRA, CDR2 YSYEKL. V trimming: 1 base; J trimming: 6 bases; junction bases outside the gene matches: 11. The CDR3 sequence: CASSQAGGNRGAEAFF. The CDR3 region has the DNA TGCGCCAGCAGCCAAGCCGGGGGGAACAGGGGCGCTGAAGCTTTCTTT.

V is TRBV28 and J is TRBJ2-1; the match to TRBD1 covers 8 bases. The CDR3 totals 15 residues. J lost 4 bases, V lost 2 bases, and 4 bases had no gene match. Germline CDR1 MDHEN, CDR2 SYDVKM. CDR3 residues: CASSLVTGVYNEQFF. In DNA form, the CDR3 reads TGTGCCAGCAGTTTAGTGACAGGGGTTTACAATGAGCAGTTCTTC.

This clone was observed once. The gene calls are TRBV9 and TRBJ1-1; 8 nucleotides match TRBD1. Trimming took 3 bases from V and 0 from J; bases not matched to a gene: 7. CDR3 length: 16 amino acids. Germline V gene sequence: CDR1 SGDLS, CDR2 YYNGEE. The DNA of the CDR3 is TGTGCCAGCAGCGCTCACGACAGGGGTATGAACACTGAAGCTTTCTTT. Translation: CASSAHDRGMNTEAFF. Based on the CDR3 plus reference TRBV9 and TRBJ1-1, the full variable domain is DSGVTQTPKHLITATGQRVTLRCSPRSGDLSVYWYQQSLDQGLQFLIQYYNGEERAKGNILERFSAQQFPDLHSELNLSSLELGDSALYFCASSAHDRGMNTEAFFGQGTRLTVV.

J is TRBJ1-4 and V is TRBV7-3, with D tentatively TRBD1 (5 bases). Trimming shortened V by 2 bases and J by 7 bases, and 14 bases separated the two germline ends. This CDR3 comprises 15 residues. Germline CDR1 reads SGHTA; CDR2 reads FQGTGA. CDR3 sequence reads: CASSLGGRAGEKLFF. CDR3 nucleotide sequence: TGTGCCAGCAGCTTAGGAGGCAGGGCGGGTGAAAAACTGTTTTTT.

The V gene is TRBV5-1, the J gene TRBJ2-1; TRBD2 matches at 16 bases. Germline trimming cut 4 bases from V and 0 bases from J; bases unmatched to any gene: 13. Germline V gene data show CDR1 as SGHRS and CDR2 as YFSETQ. The CDR3 runs 21 residues. The CDR3: CASSPGPGLAGGSSSYNEQFF. The CDR3 DNA follows: TGCGCCAGCAGCCCGGGGCCGGGACTAGCGGGAGGGTCGAGCTCCTACAATGAGCAGTTCTTC.

The CDR3 reads CASSFLTLAVYNEQFF. The CDR3 coding sequence is TGTGCCAGCAGCTTCCTAACGCTAGCAGTATACAATGAGCAGTTCTTC. The rearrangement links TRBV7-2 to TRBJ2-1, with a weak D call TRBD2 (5 bases). CDR1 is SGHTA, CDR2 FQGNSA, per germline. This CDR3 region has 16 residues. Trimming shortened V by 3 bases and J by 4 bases, and 16 bases separated the two germline ends.

This chain connects TRBV29-1 to TRBJ2-7, with D maybe TRBD1 (6 bases). Trimming pared 7 bases from V and 2 bases from J, leaving 15 bases between. CDR3 length: 13 residues. Germline CDR1 is SQVTM and CDR2 is ANQGSEA. The CDR3 DNA is TGCAGCGCGCGGTACAGGGCTACCTACGAGCAGTACTTC. Its translation is CSARYRATYEQYF.

The rearrangement joins TRBV5-5 to TRBJ2-7; D may be TRBD1 (6 bases). CDR1 is SGHKS, CDR2 YYEKEE, per germline (reference sequence). The CDR3 loop spans 14 amino acids. Trimming shortened V by 4 bases and J by 0 bases, and 11 bases separated the two germline ends. This CDR3 is CASSVTGFSYEQYF. The CDR3 region has the DNA TGTGCCAGCAGCGTAACAGGGTTCTCCTACGAGCAGTACTTC.

This clone has just a few counts. This rearrangement joins TRBV2 to TRBJ1-1; 7 positions match TRBD1. Germline CDR1 reads SNHLY; CDR2 reads FYNNEI. With V trimmed by 7 bases and J by 1 base, 6 bases remained unmatched. CDR3 length: 14 amino acids. In DNA form, the CDR3 reads TGTGCCAGCACCCCACGACAGGGGAACACTGAAGCTTTCTTT. Its protein product is CASTPRQGNTEAFF.

CDR3 in DNA: TGCAGCGTTGAAGCCCCGACTAGCGGGCAGTTCTTC. Protein: CSVEAPTSGQFF. The genes are TRBV29-1 and TRBJ2-1, with 9 bases fitting TRBD2. The CDR3 runs to 12 residues. Germline V gene data show CDR1 as SQVTM and CDR2 as ANQGSEA. Trimming at V came to 1 base and at J to 12 bases, leaving 4 bases not matched to a gene.

J is TRBJ1-2 and V is TRBV11-2; possible D gene TRBD1, 5 bases. Trimming removed 4 bases from V and 8 bases from J, with 11 bases in between. The germline CDR1 and CDR2 sequences are SGHAT and FQNNGV. The CDR3 is 12 residues long. CDR3 coding DNA: TGTGCCAGCAGCTCGGGACCGGCGGGCTACACCTTC. Protein product: CASSSGPAGYTF.